This T cell receptor beta chain was documented in a study of Graves' ophthalmopathy and Graves' hyperthyroidism. In the study overall: Pretreatment peripheral blood was obtained at initial diagnosis.

CDR3 regions of TCR beta were amplified from RNA transcripts. A first-round RT-PCR used HTBI primers, followed by a second-round multiplex PCR. From the multiplex PCR reads, TCRdb called clonotypes with MiXCR, one entry per CDR3 protein. The sample comprises around 670,000 distinct CDR3 sequences, roughly two fifths of which are singletons, and less than 55% rests with the top ten. Whole-study findings and limits: Blood also harbored most expanded thyroid clonotypes above 0.001 frequency.

This clonotype was observed at least ten times. Its antigen is currently unknown. The CDR3 spans 15 residues. The V and J ends lost 0 bases and 7 bases, in that order; junction bases with no gene match: 11. CDR1 and CDR2 from the germline V gene are SQVTM and ANQGSEA. Sequenced input: peripheral blood. The chain joins TRBV29-1 to TRBJ1-2; 7 positions agree with TRBD1. The receptor was isolated from an adult man with Graves' ophthalmopathy. CDR3 nucleotide sequence: TGCAGCGTTGAAGATCGGTCGGCAGGGGGACGTGGCTACACCTTC. Amino acids: CSVEDRSAGGRGYTF.